This entry lists 9 T cell receptor beta chains sequenced from one sample in a study of breast tumors, draining lymph nodes, adjacent tissues. TCRdb independently ran MiXCR on the multiplex PCR reads; one entry per CDR3 protein. The sample carries some 52,000 distinct CDR3 sequences, around 45% recorded once. Material for sequencing was breast tumor tissue. Receptors were obtained from a female donor with breast cancer. Some clones in this sample may be carry-over from other donors' samples.

This clonotype was seen repeatedly, ten times or more. CDR3 region: CSATLASGIDEQFF. The CDR3 DNA is TGCAGTGCAACCCTTGCTAGCGGGATCGATGAGCAGTTCTTC. The chain couples TRBV20-1 to TRBJ2-1; 9 bases match TRBD2. The CDR3 loop spans 14 amino acids. Germline CDR1 is DFQATT and CDR2 is SNEGSKA (reference sequence). V was pared by 6 bases and J by 8 bases, with 11 bases of the junction left unmatched.

This clonotype was detected only once. CDR3 DNA: TGTGCCAGCAGCAGCGGACTAGCGGGAAGAGGAGAGACCCAGTACTTC. Amino acid sequence: CASSSGLAGRGETQYF. The J gene is TRBJ2-5, the V gene TRBV7-3, with 12 positions matching TRBD2. Germline CDR1 SGHTA, CDR2 FQGTGA. V trimming: 5 bases; J trimming: 4 bases; junction bases outside the gene matches: 8. The CDR3 has 16 amino acids.

About this clonotype: At one end, the junction sequence differs from germline, possibly due to a read error. The chain recombines TRBV10-1 with TRBJ2-1; 8 bases fit TRBD2. Looked up from germline, CDR1 is WNHNN and CDR2 is SYGVQD (reference sequence). This CDR3 spans 17 amino acids. CDR3 protein: CASVILSPGLVVNEQLF. As DNA, the CDR3 is TGCGCCAGCGTCATTTTATCCCCGGGACTAGTGGTGAACGAGCAGCTCTTC.

This clonotype has at least ten counts. This chain links TRBV6-7 with TRBJ2-7; D remains unclear. TRBV6-7 is known as an ORF, though its function is uncertain. CDR3 length: 15 amino acids. V dropped 9 bases and J dropped 2 bases, with 20 bases sitting between them. The CDR3 loop reads CASMRQLREPYEQYF. In DNA, the CDR3 is TGTGCCAGTATGAGGCAGCTAAGGGAACCCTACGAGCAGTACTTC.

This clonotype was seen repeatedly, ten times or more. The rearrangement uses TRBV20-1 and TRBJ1-6, with TRBD1 matching over 8 bases. Trimming cost V 0 bases and J 10 bases; bases outside gene matches: 11. Germline V gene data show CDR1 as DFQATT and CDR2 as SNEGSKA (reference sequence). This CDR3 contains 16 residues. The CDR3 spells CSARDSRQGPLSPLHF. In DNA, the CDR3 is TGCAGTGCTAGAGATTCCAGACAGGGGCCTCTCTCACCCCTCCACTTT.

At least ten counts were recorded for this clonotype. CDR3 nucleotides: TGTGCCATCAGTCGGACTAGTAGACCCACAGATACGCAGTATTTT. Translating it yields CAISRTSRPTDTQYF. The chain links TRBV10-3 to TRBJ2-3; TRBD2 aligns across 7 bases. V dropped 5 bases and J dropped 2; count of bases not matched to a gene: 7. The V gene's germline CDR1 is ENHRY and CDR2 SYGVKD. The CDR3 has 15 amino acids.

This clonotype was seen at least ten times. V usage is TRBV28 and J usage is TRBJ2-5, with 7 bases identical to TRBD2. Germline-derived CDR1 and CDR2 are MDHEN and SYDVKM. Losses at the gene ends were 6 bases for V and 4 bases for J; bases not matched to a gene: 14. The CDR3 totals 16 residues. CDR3 loop: CASSETTAGPGETQYF. The CDR3 DNA sequence: TGTGCCAGCAGCGAAACGACAGCGGGGCCAGGAGAGACCCAGTACTTC.

This clonotype showed up many times. J is TRBJ1-4 and V is TRBV7-2; the D gene is possibly TRBD1 (5 bases). The V gene lost 5 bases and the J gene lost 0 bases, with 13 bases spanning the gap. CDR3 size: 16 residues. CDR1 SGHTA and CDR2 FQGNSA come from the germline V gene. The CDR3 sequence is CASSRVRDATNEKLFF. The CDR3 nucleotides are TGTGCCAGCAGCCGGGTCAGGGATGCAACTAATGAAAAACTGTTTTTT.

For this clonotype: A much larger clone lies one base from this, so it may be a read error. V gene TRBV3-1 combines with J gene TRBJ2-7, with D possibly being TRBD1 (6 bases). Looked up from germline, CDR1 is LGHDT and CDR2 is YNNKEL (reference sequence). The CDR3 sequence is 15 residues long. CDR3 DNA sequence: TGTGCCAGCGGCCAAACAGGGAGTAACTCCTACGAGCAGTACTTC. Protein sequence: CASGQTGSNSYEQYF.